The 15 T cell receptor beta chains in this list originate from one sample, sequenced in a study of beta chain features in type 1 diabetes (dated by TCRdb to between 2018 and 2020). Paper-wide results and their limitations: A moderate but significant shortening of TCRB CDR3 length was observed in type 1 diabetes patients in all four CD4+ subsets.

Their antigens are not known. Library construction relied on the immunoSEQ multiplex PCR assay. The entire amount of isolated RNA was reverse transcribed using the High Capacity cDNA Reverse Transcription Kit, so the sequenced TCRB transcripts were expressed ones. TCRdb took over this immuneACCESS table, retaining in-frame rearrangements with V and J assigned. Such tables are incomplete; in checked studies, under half of the missing clones stem from an unresolved V gene, and the remainder is unexplained. A total of 100,000 to 150,000 clones appear in this sample, approximately 9% of them only once. Of the sample, approximately 0.7% is held by the ten largest clones. Sequenced material: central memory CD4+ T cells from blood. The receptors originated from a man aged 30 to 45 with type 1 diabetes.

The rearrangement links TRBV15 to TRBJ2-1; 16 bases fit TRBD2. J gave up 9 bases and V 1 base, and 15 bases lay outside the gene matches. This CDR3 region has 20 residues. Germline V gene lookup returns CDR1 LNHNV and CDR2 YYDKDF (reference sequence). CDR3 region: CATSRVPGLAGGPGGLEQFF. As DNA, the CDR3 is TGTGCCACCAGCAGAGTCCCGGGACTAGCGGGGGGGCCCGGGGGGCTTGAGCAGTTCTTC.

The CDR3 protein is CASGAGSVAKNIQYF. DNA of the CDR3: TGTGCCAGCGGCGCGGGGTCGGTAGCCAAAAACATTCAGTACTTC. This chain uses TRBV28 with TRBJ2-4; D possibly corresponds to TRBD2 (6 bases). The CDR3 consists of 15 residues. Germline CDR1 and CDR2: MDHEN and SYDVKM. The V and J ends lost 8 bases and 0 bases respectively, with 14 bases between them.

This clone was observed a few times. The chain links TRBV9 to TRBJ2-7; 7 bases map to TRBD1. Germline V lookup: CDR1 SGDLS, CDR2 YYNGEE. The J segment lost 5 bases and the V segment lost 3 bases, leaving 8 bases of the junction unmatched. The CDR3 consists of 14 residues. The CDR3 is CASSAQGVGDEQYF. The CDR3, as DNA: TGTGCCAGCAGCGCCCAGGGGGTCGGGGACGAGCAGTACTTC.

CDR3 protein: CASSWGHVNYGYTF. CDR3 nucleotide sequence: TGTGCCAGCAGTTGGGGACACGTTAACTATGGCTACACCTTC. The V gene is TRBV6-8, the J gene TRBJ1-2, with a weak D call TRBD1 (6 bases). The CDR3 extends over 14 amino acids. Per germline, CDR1 MNHGY and CDR2 SAAAGT. The V gene lost 4 bases and the J gene lost 1 base, with 10 bases spanning the gap.

Of note for this clone: Sequence at one end of the junction differs from germline and may be a read error. V is TRBV7-7 and J is TRBJ2-7; 7 bases are a match to TRBD1. Germline CDR1 SSHAT, CDR2 FNYEAQ (reference sequence). CDR3 length: 13 residues. CDR3 sequence (DNA): TGTGCTAGCAGCTTAAACAGGGGAAACGAGCAGTACTTC. Its translation is CASSLNRGNEQYF.

The table lists this clone with a count of one. The chain combines TRBV7-6 with TRBJ2-1; D call uncertain. The CDR3 loop spans 13 amino acids. The ends were cut back, 1 base at V and 6 bases at J, with 7 bases in the middle. Germline CDR1 reads SGHVS; CDR2 reads FNYEAQ. Written as DNA, the CDR3 is TGTGCCAGCAGCTTAGGTTTCGGCAATGAGCAGTTCTTC. Encoded protein: CASSLGFGNEQFF.

This clone has only a few counts. This chain links TRBV4-2 with TRBJ2-7, with 7 bases aligning to TRBD2. The germline V gene encodes CDR1 LGHNA and CDR2 YNFKEQ. Trimming cost V 1 base and J 5 bases; bases outside gene matches: 8. This CDR3 contains 15 residues. The CDR3 region is CASSQVLSGENEQYF. CDR3 coding DNA: TGTGCCAGCAGCCAAGTCCTCAGCGGGGAAAACGAGCAGTACTTC.

There are a few counts of this clone. The chain carries TRBV6-1 and TRBJ1-6; 7 bases line up with TRBD1. Trimming cost V 3 bases and J 7 bases; bases outside gene matches: 6. CDR1 and CDR2 (germline): MNHNS, SASEGT. The CDR3 covers 15 residues. CDR3 residues: CASSDRQGGNSPLHF. The CDR3 coding sequence is TGTGCCAGCAGTGACCGACAGGGTGGAAATTCACCCCTCCACTTT.

This clone has just a few counts. This sequence joins TRBV5-1 and TRBJ2-2; possibly TRBD2 for D (6 bases). The CDR3 sequence is 14 residues long. Germline-derived CDR1 and CDR2 are SGHRS and YFSETQ. Trimming removed 4 bases at V and 4 bases at J, with 11 bases between. CDR3 DNA sequence: TGCGCCAGCAGCGAGGGACTCCTCACCGGGGAGCTGTTTTTT. Translated: CASSEGLLTGELFF.

This sequence joins TRBV5-1 and TRBJ2-3, with 7 bases aligning to TRBD2. The CDR3 sequence is 15 residues long. Germline assignment: CDR1 SGHRS and CDR2 YFSETQ. V lost 6 bases and J lost 0; bases outside the gene matches: 7. The CDR3 nucleotides read TGCGCCAGCATTCAGGACGGGGGGAGCACAGATACGCAGTATTTT. This gives the protein CASIQDGGSTDTQYF.

With regard to this clone: Other nucleotide sequences from this sample produce the same CDR3. CDR3 sequence: CASSLGGGGETQYF. DNA for the CDR3: TGTGCCAGCAGCTTAGGAGGGGGCGGAGAGACCCAGTACTTC. This rearrangement joins TRBV11-1 to TRBJ2-5; 7 bases are shared with TRBD1. The germline V gene has CDR1 SGHAT and CDR2 FQDESV (reference sequence). There are 14 residues in the CDR3. The J segment lost 4 bases and the V segment lost 1 base, leaving 3 bases of the junction unmatched.

The chain has TRBV5-1 and TRBJ1-6; D unresolved. This CDR3 is 15 amino acids long. The germline gives CDR1 SGHRS, CDR2 YFSETQ. With 5 bases removed from V and 3 bases from J, the gap between germline ends came to 12 bases. The CDR3 here is CASSSRENYNSPLHF. CDR3 DNA sequence: TGCGCCAGCAGTTCGAGAGAGAACTATAATTCACCCCTCCACTTT.

This clone was observed a handful of times. This chain uses TRBV30 with TRBJ1-6; TRBD1 might be the D (6 bases). Germline V gene sequence: CDR1 GTSNPN, CDR2 SVGIG (reference sequence). The length of the CDR3 is 11 residues. In DNA, the CDR3 is TGTGCTGCGGACAGAAATTCACCCCTCCACTTT. It specifies CAADRNSPLHF.

V usage is TRBV6-6 and J usage is TRBJ1-2; 8 nucleotides align to TRBD1. V lost 1 base to trimming and J lost 8 bases; unmatched junction nucleotides: 6. Germline V gene lookup returns CDR1 MNHNY and CDR2 SVGAGI (reference sequence). CDR3 size: 14 residues. The CDR3 DNA follows: TGTGCCAGCAGTTACTTGACAGGGGACGGCGGCTACACCTTC. It translates to CASSYLTGDGGYTF.

This clone showed up just a few times. The chain employs TRBV11-2 and TRBJ2-5; TRBD2 matches at 12 bases. This CDR3 has 14 amino acids. The V gene's germline CDR1 is SGHAT and CDR2 FQNNGV. V was clipped by 5 bases and J by 4 bases; unmatched bases: 2. The CDR3 protein is CASSGTSGRETQYF. The CDR3 coding sequence is TGTGCCAGCAGCGGGACTAGCGGGCGAGAGACCCAGTACTTC.